Shown below are 16 T cell receptor beta chains from a single sample sequenced in a study of blood T cells in healthy people across ages (dated by TCRdb to about 2015). Libraries came from 5' RACE. TCRdb lists the instrument as Illumina HiSeq 2500. The second PCR ran for roughly 6 to 11 cycles and used a J-beta primer mix along with a sample-barcoded 5' primer. TCRdb's own reprocessing of the public reads used fastp at Q25 and MiXCR and kept productive beta chains. Rows with one shared CDR3 protein collapse into an entry with the most common genes and DNA. This sample is represented by roughly 1,100,000 distinct CDR3 sequences; almost 25% of them were singletons. Clones ranked in the top ten supply about 0.72% of the sample. Another study also made use of these data, one on T cells of mothers and their children.

Sequenced sample: blood. These receptors were taken from a girl aged 2 to 9 in good health.

The chain couples TRBV7-9 to TRBJ2-4; possibly TRBD2 for D (6 bases). Looked up from germline, CDR1 is SEHNR and CDR2 is FQNEAQ (reference sequence). CDR3 length equals 17 residues. Trimming shortened V by 7 bases and J by 1 base, and 20 bases separated the two germline ends. The CDR3 protein is CASTPLRGGGAKNIQYF. CDR3 bases: TGTGCCAGCACCCCCCTGCGGGGTGGCGGGGCCAAAAACATTCAGTACTTC. Together with reference TRBV7-9 and TRBJ2-4, the CDR3 gives the full variable domain: DTGVSQNPRHKITKRGQNVTFRCDPISEHNRLYWYRQTLGQGPEFLTYFQNEAQLEKSRLLSDRFSAERPKGSFSTLEIQRTEQGDSAMYLCASTPLRGGGAKNIQYFGAGTRLSVL.

The chain combines TRBV20-1 with TRBJ2-5; tentatively, D is TRBD2 (7 bases). TRBJ2-1 explains the end of the DNA better; the J call may be wrong. Per germline, CDR1 DFQATT and CDR2 SNEGSKA (reference sequence). CDR3 length equals 13 residues. CDR3 coding DNA: TGCAGTGCTATAGGGTGGGAGGGGGATGAGCAGTTCTTC. Amino acid sequence: CSAIGWEGDEQFF.

This sequence joins TRBV12-3 or TRBV12-4 and TRBJ2-7; 7 nucleotides match TRBD2. The CDR3 loop spans 15 amino acids. The trim removed 4 bases at V and 6 bases at J, leaving 12 bases unmatched. Here the CDR3 reads CASSWETSFLGEQYF. The CDR3 region has the DNA TGTGCCAGCAGTTGGGAGACTAGCTTCCTTGGCGAGCAGTACTTC.

Only a few counts were recorded for this clonotype. This chain connects TRBV7-3 to TRBJ1-1, with a possible D match to TRBD1 (5 bases). CDR1 is SGHTA and CDR2 is FQGTGA in the germline V gene. Deletions cut 3 bases from V and 8 bases from J, with 13 bases between. The CDR3 has 13 residues. The chain's CDR3 is CASSFQGSTEAFF. The DNA of the CDR3 is TGTGCCAGCAGCTTTCAGGGATCCACCGAAGCTTTCTTT.

This clonotype was seen more than once but under ten times. J is TRBJ2-1 and V is TRBV9; D is ambiguous. The ends were cut back, 0 bases at V and 9 bases at J, with 10 bases in the middle. Germline V gene sequence: CDR1 SGDLS, CDR2 YYNGEE. This CDR3 is built from 13 residues. CDR3 nucleotides: TGTGCCAGCAGCGTAGGCGGTTTTCGTGAGCAGTTCTTC. Translation: CASSVGGFREQFF.

This clonotype was seen a few times. The chain combines TRBV7-2 with TRBJ2-5, with 7 nucleotides matching TRBD1. Germline V gene lookup returns CDR1 SGHTA and CDR2 FQGNSA. With 6 bases clipped from V and 5 bases from J, the junction kept 15 bases outside the gene matches. This CDR3 comprises 16 residues. The CDR3 nucleotides read TGTGCCAGCAGTCCTCGACAGGGTTCACGGGGCGAGACCCAGTACTTC. Its translation: CASSPRQGSRGETQYF.

The chain recombines TRBV27 with TRBJ2-5; 8 bases map to TRBD2. CDR1 and CDR2 (germline): MNHEY, SMNVEV (reference sequence). This CDR3 contains 16 residues. Losses at the gene ends were 1 base for V and 10 bases for J; bases not matched to a gene: 14. The DNA for the CDR3 is TGTGCCAGCAGTTTATGGACTGGGGGGACTAGTGATGACCAGTACTTC. Protein sequence: CASSLWTGGTSDDQYF.

V gene TRBV27 combines with J gene TRBJ2-3; a weak D match, TRBD1 (5 bases). Germline V CDR1 and CDR2: MNHEY, SMNVEV (reference sequence). With 3 bases removed from V and 6 bases from J, the gap between germline ends came to 10 bases. The CDR3 consists of 13 residues. In nucleotides, the CDR3 is TGTGCCAGCAGTTTCCTGAAGGGGGATACGCAGTATTTT. Protein sequence: CASSFLKGDTQYF.

This clonotype appeared a few times. The chain has TRBV25-1 and TRBJ2-7; 8 nucleotides align to TRBD1. The germline V gene encodes CDR1 MGHDK and CDR2 SYGVNS. V was pared by 6 bases and J by 3 bases, with 4 bases of the junction left unmatched. This CDR3 spans 13 amino acids. The CDR3 nucleotides are TGTGCCAGCAGGCGACAGGGGTACTACGAGCAGTACTTC. Its translation: CASRRQGYYEQYF.

This rearrangement joins TRBV2 to TRBJ2-1; maybe TRBD2 (6 bases). This CDR3 region has 15 residues. Germline-derived CDR1 and CDR2 are SNHLY and FYNNEI. Trimming cost V 2 bases and J 1 base, with 9 bases left between them. The CDR3, as DNA: TGTGCCAGCAGTGAAATTGGAGGGTCCTACAATGAGCAGTTCTTC. Amino acid sequence: CASSEIGGSYNEQFF.

This clonotype was seen more than once but under ten times. The chain combines TRBV4-1 with TRBJ2-1; D is unclear. The CDR3 consists of 14 residues. The ends were cut back, 1 base at V and 8 bases at J, with 12 bases in the middle. CDR1 is MGHRA, CDR2 YSYEKL, per germline. The CDR3 loop is CASSQVNVGDEQFF. In DNA form, the CDR3 reads TGCGCCAGCAGCCAAGTAAATGTTGGAGATGAGCAGTTCTTC.

In regard to this clonotype: A much larger clone differs by one base, so this may be a read error. The chain joins TRBV4-2 to TRBJ2-7; D ambiguous. The V end lost 0 bases, the J end lost 7 bases, and 4 bases lay between the germline ends. CDR3 size: 11 residues. The germline V gene has CDR1 LGHNA and CDR2 YNFKEQ. CDR3 nucleotide sequence: TGTGCCAGCAGCCAAGAAATGGAGCAGTACTTC. Translation: CASSQEMEQYF.

The V call is TRBV7-8, the J call TRBJ2-5, with D tentatively TRBD2 (5 bases). The end of the DNA fits TRBJ2-7 better, so the J call may be wrong. The CDR3 length is 17 residues. Germline V CDR1 and CDR2: SGHVS, FQNEAQ. Written as DNA, the CDR3 is TGTGCCAGCAGCTTGCCCGGAGGCGAGCCGACTTCCTACGAGCAGTACTTC. Its protein product is CASSLPGGEPTSYEQYF.

The chain carries TRBV29-1 and TRBJ1-2; D is unresolved. Germline values: CDR1 SQVTM, CDR2 ANQGSEA. Trimming shortened V by 8 bases and J by 2 bases, and 9 bases separated the two germline ends. The CDR3 contains 11 residues. CDR3 sequence: CSTSENYGYTF. As DNA, the CDR3 is TGCAGCACCTCAGAGAACTATGGCTACACCTTC.

The chain has TRBV12-3 or TRBV12-4 and TRBJ1-6; D is unresolved. V shed 3 bases and J shed 5 bases, with 11 bases lying between them. This CDR3 has 15 residues. The CDR3 DNA follows: TGTGCCAGCAGTTTTAGCGGGATGAATAATTCACCCCTCCACTTT. Its translation: CASSFSGMNNSPLHF.

In regard to this clonotype: A single base separates this from a much larger clone, so it may be a read error. The V call is TRBV28, the J call TRBJ2-4, with a weak D call TRBD1 (5 bases). The CDR3 sequence is 13 residues long. V lost 8 bases and J 6 bases, leaving 14 bases between the germline ends. Germline lookup yields CDR1 MDHEN and CDR2 SYDVKM. DNA of the CDR3: TGTGCCAGCGGCCCAGGGTCCATAAACATTCAGTACTTC. This translates into CASGPGSINIQYF.